These T cell receptor beta chains were read from a single sample in a study of CD8+ T cells in alopecia areata. Sequenced by immunoSEQ multiplex PCR; TCRdb stores in-frame clones only, minus some. There are 150,000 to 180,000 clones in the sample; about 50% occur only once, and just under 20% lies in the top ten. The sample in question was CD8+ T cells sorted from blood, obtained at week 0. Every receptor here comes from a human donor with alopecia areata. CDR3s include the opening cysteine and the closing phenylalanine or tryptophan. Each record gives: J gene, D gene, V gene, clone size, CDR3 DNA, CDR3 protein. D genes are given only for firm matches. Some rows have no size entry. The others give once, few or many, or a class for an expanded clone.

TRBJ2-1,TRBD1,TRBV10-2,.,TGCGCCAGCCTACAGGGGTTAGAGTACAATGAGCAGTTCTTC,CASLQGLEYNEQFF
TRBJ2-3,TRBD2,TRBV10-3,few,TGTGCCATCAGTGAGTCGCGGGGAGGTAGCGGGGGGCCAACAGATACGCAGTATTTT,CAISESRGGSGGPTDTQYF
TRBJ2-7,TRBD1,TRBV30,.,TGTGCCACCCGGGACAGATCCTACGAGCAGTACTTC,CATRDRSYEQYF
TRBJ1-1,.,TRBV27,.,TGTGCCAGCAGTTCGACAGGGAACACTGAAGCTTTCTTT,CASSSTGNTEAFF
TRBJ2-7,TRBD1,TRBV30,.,TGTGCCTGGAGTCATGGACAGGGGAACTACGAGCAGTACTTC,CAWSHGQGNYEQYF
TRBJ2-7,.,TRBV29-1,once,TGCAGCGTCGTCGTGGGGTACGAGCAGTACTTC,CSVVVGYEQYF
TRBJ1-5,.,TRBV6-5,.,TGTGCCAGCAGTTACTCTGGGGGGAATCAGCCCCAGCATTTT,CASSYSGGNQPQHF
TRBJ2-7,.,TRBV27,.,TGTGCCAGCAGTTCTTCTCCGGGGGTATACGAGCAGTACTTC,CASSSSPGVYEQYF
TRBJ2-2,.,TRBV6-4,.,TGTGCCAGCAGTGACGGCGGCGGGGAGCTGTTTTTT,CASSDGGGELFF
TRBJ2-1,TRBD1,TRBV19,.,TGTGCCAGTAGTATAGCCCGGACAGGTCGTGGGAATGAGCAGTTCTTC,CASSIARTGRGNEQFF
TRBJ1-2,TRBD1,TRBV30,.,TGTGCCTCACCTCCGACAGGGCCTAATGGCTACACCTTC,CASPPTGPNGYTF
TRBJ2-7,.,TRBV7-6,.,TGTGCCAGCAGCCCCTCTGCGGGTGGACAGTACGAGCAGTACTTC,CASSPSAGGQYEQYF
TRBJ2-7,TRBD2,TRBV6-5,few,TGTGCCAGCAGTTACTCCCGGGGGGAGACCTACGAGCAGTACTTC,CASSYSRGETYEQYF
TRBJ2-7,.,TRBV6-6,.,TGTGCCAGCCTCGGGGGCGAGCAGTACTTC,CASLGGEQYF
TRBJ1-2,TRBD1,TRBV13,few,TGTGCCAGCAGCTCATGGGACAGGGCCGGGAATGGCTACACCTTC,CASSSWDRAGNGYTF
TRBJ2-4,TRBD1,TRBV6-5,few,TGTGCCAGCATTGGGACAGGGGGAGATCGTCAGTACTTC,CASIGTGGDRQYF
TRBJ2-2,.,TRBV7-3,few,TGTGCCAGCAGCCACGTCGAACGAGGCACCGGGGAGCTGTTTTTT,CASSHVERGTGELFF
TRBJ2-7,.,TRBV4-1,.,TGCGCCAGCAGCCAAGCCGGGGACACTACCTACGAGCAGTACTTC,CASSQAGDTTYEQYF
TRBJ2-7,.,TRBV4-3,once,TGCGCCAGCAGCCAGTCCCGACGGAGCTACGAGCAGTACTTC,CASSQSRRSYEQYF
TRBJ2-7,TRBD2,TRBV4-3,.,TGCGCCAGCAGCCTGAGGGGACTAGCGGGGGACGAGCAGTACTTC,CASSLRGLAGDEQYF
TRBJ2-1,.,TRBV23-1,.,TGCGCCAGCAGTCAATCGGAGAGGCGGGGAGAGCAGTTCTTC,CASSQSERRGEQFF
TRBJ1-5,TRBD1,TRBV27,.,TGTGCCAGCAGATTACAGGGGATGCAGCCCCAGCATTTT,CASRLQGMQPQHF
TRBJ2-1,.,TRBV4-3,.,TGCGCCAGCAGCCAAGAAGACGGCAATGAGCAGTTCTTC,CASSQEDGNEQFF
TRBJ2-3,.,TRBV7-6,.,TGTGCCAGCAGCTTAATAGCGGTAAACACAGATACGCAGTATTTT,CASSLIAVNTDTQYF
TRBJ2-1,TRBD2,TRBV9,many,TGTGCCAGCAGCCTAAAACCATTGGGGACTAGCCGCAATGAGCAGTTCTTC,CASSLKPLGTSRNEQFF
TRBJ2-5,.,TRBV10-2,.,TGCGCCAGCAGTGAGGGGACAACTCAAGAGACCCAGTACTTC,CASSEGTTQETQYF
TRBJ1-1,TRBD1,TRBV5-6,.,TGTGCCAGCAGCTGGGACAGGGGAATTGAAGCTTTCTTT,CASSWDRGIEAFF
TRBJ1-1,.,TRBV7-8,.,TGTGCCAGCAGCCAAGGATTAATGAACACTGAAGCTTTCTTT,CASSQGLMNTEAFF
TRBJ2-7,TRBD1,TRBV29-1,.,TGCAGCGTTGAATCCGAAACAGGGGTAAGAGAGCAGTACTTC,CSVESETGVREQYF
TRBJ2-7,.,TRBV10-3,.,TGTGCCACGGACAAAGGTGAAGACGAGCAGTACTTC,CATDKGEDEQYF
TRBJ1-2,.,TRBV11-2,.,TGTGCCAGCACTGCCATCATCGGGGATGGCTACACCTTC,CASTAIIGDGYTF
TRBJ2-7,.,TRBV9,.,TGTGCCAGCAGCTACCGGGACTCCTCCTACGAGCAGTACTTC,CASSYRDSSYEQYF
TRBJ2-3,.,TRBV9,.,TGTGCCAGCAGCGTAGCTGCCCGTGGAACAGATACGCAGTATTTT,CASSVAARGTDTQYF
TRBJ1-1,.,TRBV29-1,.,TGCAGCGTTGAAGAGAGAGAAGCTTTCTTT,CSVEEREAFF
TRBJ2-3,.,TRBV27,.,TGTGCCAGCAGTTTATCTTTAGCCGGGGAAGGTACGCAGTATTTT,CASSLSLAGEGTQYF
TRBJ2-7,.,TRBV29-1,.,TGCAGCGTTGAGTCGGCTTACGAGCAGTACTTC,CSVESAYEQYF
TRBJ1-5,.,TRBV6-4,.,TGTGCCAGCAGTTCCGGATCAGTGAGGAGCAATCAGCCCCAGCATTTT,CASSSGSVRSNQPQHF
TRBJ2-7,.,TRBV20-1,.,TGCAGTGCCCCCCCTGCCGAGCAGTACTTC,CSAPPAEQYF
TRBJ2-3,.,TRBV4-1,.,TGCGCCAGCAGCCAACCGGGACGGGCAGATACGCAGTATTTT,CASSQPGRADTQYF
TRBJ2-1,TRBD2,TRBV4-3,.,TGCGCCAGCAGCCGTAGCGGGGGAGCGGGGAATGAGCAGTTCTTC,CASSRSGGAGNEQFF